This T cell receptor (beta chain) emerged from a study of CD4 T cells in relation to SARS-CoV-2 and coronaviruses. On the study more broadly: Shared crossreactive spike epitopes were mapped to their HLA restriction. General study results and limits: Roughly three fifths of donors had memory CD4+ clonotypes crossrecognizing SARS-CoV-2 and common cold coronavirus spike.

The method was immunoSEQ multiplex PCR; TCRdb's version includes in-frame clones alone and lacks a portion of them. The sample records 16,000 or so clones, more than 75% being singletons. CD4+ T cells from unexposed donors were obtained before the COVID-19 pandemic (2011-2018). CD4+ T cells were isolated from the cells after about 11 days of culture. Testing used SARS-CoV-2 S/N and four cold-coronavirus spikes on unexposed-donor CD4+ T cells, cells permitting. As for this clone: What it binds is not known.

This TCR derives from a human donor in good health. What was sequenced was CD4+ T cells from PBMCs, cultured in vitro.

The CDR3 reads CSASPRGRARETQYF. The CDR3 coding sequence is TGCAGTGCTAGTCCTCGGGGGAGGGCCCGGGAGACCCAGTACTTC. The rearrangement links TRBV20-1 to TRBJ2-5, with 7 bases matching TRBD2. V lost 3 bases to trimming and J lost 5 bases; unmatched junction nucleotides: 12. Germline values: CDR1 DFQATT, CDR2 SNEGSKA (reference sequence). The CDR3 loop spans 15 amino acids.